Presented here are 24 T cell receptor beta chains from one specimen sequenced in a study of T cell changes during pregnancy in multiple sclerosis. Assay: immunoSEQ multiplex PCR; the TCRdb copy retains only in-frame clones and omits some. This table has fewer than 70,000 clones, 85% to 95% appearing once. Material: CD8+ T cells from peripheral blood mononuclear cells, obtained in the third trimester of pregnancy. The receptors stem from a female donor in good health, enrolled as a control in a pregnancy study.

This rearrangement joins TRBV11-3 to TRBJ2-5, with 10 bases aligning to TRBD2. The trim removed 1 base at V and 5 bases at J, leaving 4 bases unmatched. Germline lookup yields CDR1 SGHNT and CDR2 YENEEA. This CDR3 is 15 amino acids long. CDR3 residues: CASSLGEGLAETQYF. As DNA, the CDR3 is TGTGCCAGCAGCTTAGGGGAGGGACTAGCGGAGACCCAGTACTTC.

V and J are TRBV27 and TRBJ1-5, with D maybe TRBD1 (5 bases). Germline CDR1 and CDR2: MNHEY and SMNVEV (reference sequence). CDR3 length: 14 amino acids. The V end lost 6 bases, the J end lost 6 bases, and 15 bases lay between the germline ends. Written as DNA, the CDR3 is TGTGCCAGCAGCAACGGGGGGAGGGGTCAGCCCCAGCATTTT. It specifies CASSNGGRGQPQHF.

This chain uses TRBV9 with TRBJ2-5; TRBD2 matches at 8 bases. This CDR3 has 18 amino acids. Trimming took 0 bases from V and 4 from J; bases not matched to a gene: 14. CDR1 and CDR2 from the germline V gene are SGDLS and YYNGEE. The chain's CDR3 is CASSVASSGFEGRETQYF. The CDR3 bases are TGTGCCAGCAGCGTAGCGTCTAGCGGGTTCGAGGGGAGAGAGACCCAGTACTTC.

The chain recombines TRBV9 with TRBJ2-3; D may be TRBD1 (6 bases). CDR3 length: 17 amino acids. The germline gives CDR1 SGDLS, CDR2 YYNGEE. The V end lost 3 bases, the J end lost 0 bases, and 17 bases lay between the germline ends. The CDR3 loop reads CASSAPTDSTSTDTQYF. The CDR3, as DNA: TGTGCCAGCAGCGCTCCAACGGACAGTACTAGCACAGATACGCAGTATTTT.

This rearrangement joins TRBV27 to TRBJ2-3; the D gene is possibly TRBD1 (5 bases). Trimming shortened V by 3 bases and J by 6 bases, and 13 bases separated the two germline ends. The CDR3 length is 14 residues. Germline V CDR1 and CDR2: MNHEY, SMNVEV (reference sequence). CDR3 DNA: TGTGCCAGCAGTTTCACAGACCCAGGGGATACGCAGTATTTT. Encoded protein: CASSFTDPGDTQYF.

V and J are TRBV30 and TRBJ2-7; 7 bases agree with TRBD1. CDR3 length equals 13 residues. V shed 3 bases, J shed 3 bases, and the junction held 5 bases outside the gene matches. The germline V gene encodes CDR1 GTSNPN and CDR2 SVGIG (reference sequence). CDR3 nucleotide sequence: TGTGCCTGGAGCAAGGACAGGAGCTACGAGCAGTACTTC. Its protein is CAWSKDRSYEQYF.

The gene calls are TRBV25-1 and TRBJ1-2; D unclear. Germline loops: CDR1 MGHDK, CDR2 SYGVNS. Trimming pared 5 bases from V and 2 bases from J, leaving 9 bases between. This CDR3 contains 13 residues. The CDR3 here is CASSLQTNYGYTF. The CDR3, as DNA: TGTGCCAGCAGTCTTCAGACAAACTATGGCTACACCTTC.

The gene calls are TRBV7-2 and TRBJ2-1; 12 bases line up with TRBD2. Germline CDR1 SGHTA, CDR2 FQGNSA. V lost 5 bases and J lost 8; bases outside the gene matches: 10. This CDR3 spans 16 amino acids. The CDR3 DNA follows: TGTGCCAGCAGCACTCTACTAGCGGGGGGTTTTGATGAGCAGTTCTTC. Encoded protein: CASSTLLAGGFDEQFF.

This chain links TRBV6-1 with TRBJ2-7, with D unclear. The CDR3 extends over 11 amino acids. Per the germline V gene, CDR1 is MNHNS and CDR2 is SASEGT. The germline V and J ends were trimmed by 10 bases and 5 bases, with 12 bases remaining between them. The CDR3 is CATHMSDEQYF. The CDR3 DNA follows: TGTGCCACTCACATGAGCGACGAGCAGTACTTC.

The J gene is TRBJ2-7, the V gene TRBV27; 7 bases agree with TRBD1. Germline trimming cut 5 bases from V and 12 bases from J; bases unmatched to any gene: 7. The CDR3 runs to 11 residues. Germline V gene lookup returns CDR1 MNHEY and CDR2 SMNVEV (reference sequence). The CDR3 reads CASSATGEWYF. The CDR3 DNA reads TGTGCCAGCAGTGCAACAGGGGAGTGGTACTTC.

This clone is a singleton in its sample. The chain couples TRBV27 to TRBJ2-3; 7 nucleotides agree with TRBD2. J gave up 2 bases and V 10 bases, and 6 bases lay outside the gene matches. Germline-derived CDR1 and CDR2 are MNHEY and SMNVEV (reference sequence). The CDR3 has 13 amino acids. CDR3 protein: CATWGGDTDTQYF. DNA of the CDR3: TGTGCCACCTGGGGAGGGGACACAGATACGCAGTATTTT.

The chain employs TRBV5-4 and TRBJ2-7; the D is unclear. The germline V and J ends were trimmed by 0 bases and 9 bases, with 10 bases remaining between them. CDR1 and CDR2 from the germline V gene are SGHNT and YYREEE (reference sequence). The CDR3 loop spans 12 amino acids. The DNA for the CDR3 is TGTGCCAGCAGCTTGGATCTTGCAGGGCAGTACTTC. Residues: CASSLDLAGQYF.

The V gene is TRBV6-5, the J gene TRBJ1-6; D unresolved. The CDR3 sequence is 14 residues long. Trimming took off 6 bases at V and 9 bases at J, with 15 bases between the two ends. Per the germline V gene, CDR1 is MNHEY and CDR2 is SVGAGI. CDR3 coding DNA: TGTGCCAGCAGAATCGAGGCGGGTTTTTCACCCCTCCACTTT. Encoded protein: CASRIEAGFSPLHF.

The chain has TRBV7-9 and TRBJ2-5; possibly TRBD1 for D (5 bases). Germline V lookup: CDR1 SEHNR, CDR2 FQNEAQ (reference sequence). The CDR3 contains 14 residues. The V end lost 5 bases, the J end lost 9 bases, and 19 bases lay between the germline ends. The CDR3 DNA follows: TGTGCCAGCAGCGATACCGACAGCCCTTCGTCCCAGTACTTC. This encodes CASSDTDSPSSQYF.

With regard to this clone: Different DNA sequences within this sample yield the same CDR3. The chain couples TRBV7-6 to TRBJ1-1, with no clear D. This CDR3 is built from 13 residues. The germline V gene has CDR1 SGHVS and CDR2 FNYEAQ. Trimming pared 2 bases from V and 0 bases from J, leaving 4 bases between. The CDR3 here is CASSLSVNTEAFF. CDR3 bases: TGTGCCAGCAGCTTATCAGTGAACACTGAAGCTTTCTTT.

The chain has TRBV9 and TRBJ1-1; D unclear. CDR3 length: 15 residues. The germline CDR1 and CDR2 sequences are SGDLS and YYNGEE. The V gene lost 0 bases and the J gene lost 1 base, with 10 bases spanning the gap. Here the CDR3 reads CASSVGPTGNTEAFF. The CDR3 coding sequence is TGTGCCAGCAGCGTAGGACCAACGGGGAACACTGAAGCTTTCTTT. Filled out from reference TRBV9 and TRBJ1-1, the complete variable domain reads DSGVTQTPKHLITATGQRVTLRCSPRSGDLSVYWYQQSLDQGLQFLIQYYNGEERAKGNILERFSAQQFPDLHSELNLSSLELGDSALYFCASSVGPTGNTEAFFGQGTRLTVV.

The chain is built from TRBV7-2 and TRBJ2-1, with TRBD2 identical over 8 bases. Trimming at V came to 4 bases and at J to 5 bases, leaving 7 bases not matched to a gene. Germline V gene sequence: CDR1 SGHTA, CDR2 FQGNSA. The CDR3 is 15 amino acids. The CDR3 sequence: CASSSFGGANNEQFF. The CDR3, as DNA: TGTGCCAGCAGCTCGTTCGGGGGGGCGAACAATGAGCAGTTCTTC.

The chain has TRBV19 and TRBJ2-3; D is possibly TRBD2 (7 bases). The CDR3 consists of 15 residues. Trimming shortened V by 7 bases and J by 3 bases, and 17 bases separated the two germline ends. The germline CDR1 and CDR2 sequences are LNHDA and SQIVND (reference sequence). The CDR3 here is CASTSGTYITDTQYF. The CDR3 region has the DNA TGTGCCAGTACCAGCGGGACATACATTACAGATACGCAGTATTTT.

The V call is TRBV4-2, the J call TRBJ1-5; D may be TRBD1 (6 bases). Germline V gives CDR1 LGHNA, CDR2 YNFKEQ. This CDR3 has 15 amino acids. Trimming removed 4 bases at V and 5 bases at J, with 15 bases between. CDR3 region: CASSLGLSGDQPQHF. The CDR3 DNA reads TGTGCCAGCAGCCTTGGACTCTCAGGGGATCAGCCCCAGCATTTT.

The chain has TRBV6-6 and TRBJ1-1, with 10 positions matching TRBD1. Trimming cost V 2 bases and J 5 bases; bases outside gene matches: 2. The CDR3 is 14 residues long. Germline CDR1 is MNHNY and CDR2 is SVGAGI (reference sequence). The CDR3 coding sequence is TGTGCCAGCAGTTACGGACAGGGGGGGACTGAAGCTTTCTTT. It encodes CASSYGQGGTEAFF.

This rearrangement joins TRBV5-6 to TRBJ2-7; D ambiguous. V gave up 1 base and J gave up 6 bases, with 5 bases separating them. Germline assignment: CDR1 SGHDT and CDR2 YYEEEE. The CDR3 is made up of 11 amino acids. CDR3 sequence reads: CASSLLAEQYF. CDR3 DNA: TGTGCCAGCAGCTTGTTGGCCGAGCAGTACTTC.

The chain has TRBV4-3 and TRBJ2-7, with D possibly TRBD2 on 6 matching bases. V shed 1 base and J shed 3 bases, with 16 bases lying between them. Germline lookup yields CDR1 LGHNA and CDR2 YSLEER. The CDR3 consists of 16 residues. The CDR3, as DNA: TGCGCCAGCAGCCAAGCGGTGGGTGGGGGGTTCTACGAGCAGTACTTC. It translates to CASSQAVGGGFYEQYF.

The chain recombines TRBV6-1 with TRBJ1-6; D not certain. The CDR3 runs 14 residues. The V gene lost 9 bases and the J gene lost 2 bases, with 11 bases spanning the gap. Germline V lookup: CDR1 MNHNS, CDR2 SASEGT. DNA of the CDR3: TGTGCCAGTTATACAGATACCTATAATTCACCCCTCCACTTT. It yields the protein CASYTDTYNSPLHF.

This clone was counted a single time. In DNA, the CDR3 is TGTGCCAGCAGCCAGGAGAACACTGAAGCTTTCTTT. Encoded protein: CASSQENTEAFF. This chain joins TRBV25-1 and TRBJ1-1; D is unresolved. The CDR3 extends over 12 amino acids. Between the trimmed V and J ends, which lost 6 bases and 1 base, there was a span of 6 bases. From germline, CDR1 is MGHDK and CDR2 SYGVNS.